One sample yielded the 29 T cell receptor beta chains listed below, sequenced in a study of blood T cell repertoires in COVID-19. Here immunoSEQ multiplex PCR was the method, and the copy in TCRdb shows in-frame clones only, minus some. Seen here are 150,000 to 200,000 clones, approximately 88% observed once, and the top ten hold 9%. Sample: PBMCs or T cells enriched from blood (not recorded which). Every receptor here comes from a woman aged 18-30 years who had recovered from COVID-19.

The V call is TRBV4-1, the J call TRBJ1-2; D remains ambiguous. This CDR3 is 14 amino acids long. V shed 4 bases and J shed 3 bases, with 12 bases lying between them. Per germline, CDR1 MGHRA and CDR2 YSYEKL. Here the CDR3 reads CASSLTYGDYGYTF. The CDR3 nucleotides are TGCGCCAGCAGCCTAACGTACGGGGACTATGGCTACACCTTC.

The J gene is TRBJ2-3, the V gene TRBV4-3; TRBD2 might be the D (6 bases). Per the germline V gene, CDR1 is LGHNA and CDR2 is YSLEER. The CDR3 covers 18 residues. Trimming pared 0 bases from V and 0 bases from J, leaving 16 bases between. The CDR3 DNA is TGCGCCAGCAGCCAAGATTACTCGGGAGCGATTAGCACAGATACGCAGTATTTT. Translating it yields CASSQDYSGAISTDTQYF.

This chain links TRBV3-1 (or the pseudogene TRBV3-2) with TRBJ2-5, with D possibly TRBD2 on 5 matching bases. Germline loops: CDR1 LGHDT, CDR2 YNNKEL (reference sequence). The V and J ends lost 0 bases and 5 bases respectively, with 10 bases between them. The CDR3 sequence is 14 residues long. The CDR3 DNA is TGTGCCAGCAGCCAAGATCCTGGCGGGGAGACCCAGTACTTC. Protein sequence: CASSQDPGGETQYF.

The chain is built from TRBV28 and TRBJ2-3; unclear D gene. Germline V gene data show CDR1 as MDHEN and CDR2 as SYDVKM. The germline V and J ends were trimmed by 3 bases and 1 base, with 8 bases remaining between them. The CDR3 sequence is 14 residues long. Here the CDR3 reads CASSFSSRTDTQYF. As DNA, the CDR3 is TGTGCCAGCAGTTTTTCGTCTCGCACAGATACGCAGTATTTT. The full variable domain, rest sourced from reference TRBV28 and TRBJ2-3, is DVKVTQSSRYLVKRTGEKVFLECVQDMDHENMFWYRQDPGLGLRLIYFSYDVKMKEKGDIPEGYSVSREKKERFSLILESASTNQTSMYLCASSFSSRTDTQYFGPGTRLTVL.

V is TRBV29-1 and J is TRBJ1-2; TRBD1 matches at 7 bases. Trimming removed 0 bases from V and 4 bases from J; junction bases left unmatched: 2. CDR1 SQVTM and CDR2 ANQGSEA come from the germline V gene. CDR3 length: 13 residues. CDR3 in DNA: TGCAGCGTTGAAGATGGGGACAGCTATGGCTACACCTTC. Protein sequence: CSVEDGDSYGYTF.

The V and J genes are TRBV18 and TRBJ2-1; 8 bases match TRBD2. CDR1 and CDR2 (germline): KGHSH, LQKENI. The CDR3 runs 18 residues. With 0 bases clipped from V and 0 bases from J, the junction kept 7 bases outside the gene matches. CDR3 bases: TGTGCCAGCTCACCACCGAGGACTAGCTCCTACTCCTACAATGAGCAGTTCTTC. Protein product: CASSPPRTSSYSYNEQFF.

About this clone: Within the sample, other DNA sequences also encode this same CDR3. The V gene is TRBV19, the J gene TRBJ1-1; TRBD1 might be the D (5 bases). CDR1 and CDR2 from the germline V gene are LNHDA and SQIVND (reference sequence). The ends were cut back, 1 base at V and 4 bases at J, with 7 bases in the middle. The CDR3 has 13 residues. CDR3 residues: CASSIGGGTEAFF. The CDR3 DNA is TGTGCCAGTAGTATAGGCGGGGGCACTGAAGCTTTCTTT.

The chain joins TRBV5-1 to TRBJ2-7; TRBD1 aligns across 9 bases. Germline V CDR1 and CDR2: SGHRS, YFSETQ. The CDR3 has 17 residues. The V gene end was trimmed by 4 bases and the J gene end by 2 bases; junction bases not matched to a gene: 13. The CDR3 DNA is TGCGCCAGCAGCCAAGGGTGGATAGGGACAGGGACCTACGAGCAGTACTTC. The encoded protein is CASSQGWIGTGTYEQYF.

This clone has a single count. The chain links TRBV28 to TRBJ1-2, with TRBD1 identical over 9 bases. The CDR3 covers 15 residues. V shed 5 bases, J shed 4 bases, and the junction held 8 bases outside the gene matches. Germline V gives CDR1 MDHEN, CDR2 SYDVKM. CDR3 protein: CASSIPTGGGYGYTF. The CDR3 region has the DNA TGTGCCAGCAGTATACCAACAGGGGGCGGCTATGGCTACACCTTC.

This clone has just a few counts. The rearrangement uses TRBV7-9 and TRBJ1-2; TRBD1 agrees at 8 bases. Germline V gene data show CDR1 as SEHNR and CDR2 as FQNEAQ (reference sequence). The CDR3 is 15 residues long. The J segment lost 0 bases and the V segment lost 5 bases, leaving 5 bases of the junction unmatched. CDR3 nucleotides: TGTGCCAGCAGCCTGGGGACAGGTACTAACTATGGCTACACCTTC. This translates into CASSLGTGTNYGYTF. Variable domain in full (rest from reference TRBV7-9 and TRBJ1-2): DTGVSQNPRHKITKRGQNVTFRCDPISEHNRLYWYRQTLGQGPEFLTYFQNEAQLEKSRLLSDRFSAERPKGSFSTLEIQRTEQGDSAMYLCASSLGTGTNYGYTFGSGTRLTVV.

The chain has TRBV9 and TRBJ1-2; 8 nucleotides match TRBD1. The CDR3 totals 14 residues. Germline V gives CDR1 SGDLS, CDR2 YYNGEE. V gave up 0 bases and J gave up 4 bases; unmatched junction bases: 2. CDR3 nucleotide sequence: TGTGCCAGCAGCGTAGGGGACAGGATCTATGGCTACACCTTC. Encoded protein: CASSVGDRIYGYTF.

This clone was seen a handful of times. Here the CDR3 DNA reads TGTGCCAGCAGTTTCGGGACACCCTCTGGAAACACCATATATTTT. This sequence encodes CASSFGTPSGNTIYF. The genes are TRBV6-6 and TRBJ1-3, with D perhaps TRBD1 (6 bases). Looked up from germline, CDR1 is MNHNY and CDR2 is SVGAGI (reference sequence). V was pared by 4 bases and J by 0 bases, with 10 bases between. This CDR3 contains 15 residues.

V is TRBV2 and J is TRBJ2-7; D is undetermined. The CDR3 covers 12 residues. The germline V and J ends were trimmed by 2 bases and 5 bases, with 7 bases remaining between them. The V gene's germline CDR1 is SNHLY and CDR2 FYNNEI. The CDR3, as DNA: TGTGCCAGCAGTGAAATCGTCGACGAGCAGTACTTC. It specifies CASSEIVDEQYF. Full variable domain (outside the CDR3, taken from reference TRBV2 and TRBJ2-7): EPEVTQTPSHQVTQMGQEVILRCVPISNHLYFYWYRQILGQKVEFLVSFYNNEISEKSEIFDDQFSVERPDGSNFTLKIRSTKLEDSAMYFCASSEIVDEQYFGPGTRLTVT.

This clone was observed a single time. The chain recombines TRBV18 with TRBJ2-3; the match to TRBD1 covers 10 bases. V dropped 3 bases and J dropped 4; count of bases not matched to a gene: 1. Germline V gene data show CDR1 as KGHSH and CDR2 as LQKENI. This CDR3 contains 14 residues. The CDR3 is CASSPGTGADTQYF. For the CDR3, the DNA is TGTGCCAGCTCACCCGGGACAGGGGCAGATACGCAGTATTTT.

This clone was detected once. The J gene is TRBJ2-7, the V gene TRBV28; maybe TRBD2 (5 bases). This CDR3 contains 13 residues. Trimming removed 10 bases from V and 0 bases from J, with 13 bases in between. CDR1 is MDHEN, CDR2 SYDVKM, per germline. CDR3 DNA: TGTGCCACCTATGTGGGGAGCTCCTACGAGCAGTACTTC. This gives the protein CATYVGSSYEQYF.

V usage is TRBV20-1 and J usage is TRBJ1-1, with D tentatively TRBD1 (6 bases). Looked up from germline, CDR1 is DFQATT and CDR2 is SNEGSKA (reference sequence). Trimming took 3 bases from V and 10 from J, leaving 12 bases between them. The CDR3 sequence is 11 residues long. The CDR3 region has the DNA TGCAGTGCTAGCGAAACAGGGCGAGCTTTCTTT. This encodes CSASETGRAFF.

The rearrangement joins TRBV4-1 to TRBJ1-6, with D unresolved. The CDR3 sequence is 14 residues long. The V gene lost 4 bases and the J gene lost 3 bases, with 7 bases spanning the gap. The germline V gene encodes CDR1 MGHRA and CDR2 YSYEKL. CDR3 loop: CASSPTGYNSPLHF. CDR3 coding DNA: TGCGCCAGCAGCCCTACCGGCTATAATTCACCCCTCCACTTT.

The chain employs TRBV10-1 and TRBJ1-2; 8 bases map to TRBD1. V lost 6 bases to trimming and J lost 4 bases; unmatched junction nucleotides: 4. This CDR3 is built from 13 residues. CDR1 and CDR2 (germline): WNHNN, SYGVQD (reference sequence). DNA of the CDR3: TGCGCCAGCAGCGAGACAGGGGCCTATGGCTACACCTTC. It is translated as CASSETGAYGYTF.

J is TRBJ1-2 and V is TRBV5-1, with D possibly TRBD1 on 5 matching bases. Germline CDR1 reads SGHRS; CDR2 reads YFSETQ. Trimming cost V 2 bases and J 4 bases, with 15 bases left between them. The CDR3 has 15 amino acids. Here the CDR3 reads CASSLYPGGSYGYTF. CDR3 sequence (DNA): TGCGCCAGCAGCTTATACCCGGGGGGAAGCTATGGCTACACCTTC.

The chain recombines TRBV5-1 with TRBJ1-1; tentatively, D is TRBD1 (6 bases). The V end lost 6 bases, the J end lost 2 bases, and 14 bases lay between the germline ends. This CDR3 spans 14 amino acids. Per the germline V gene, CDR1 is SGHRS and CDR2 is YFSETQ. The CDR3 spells CASKKGDPNTEAFF. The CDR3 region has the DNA TGCGCCAGCAAAAAGGGGGACCCTAACACTGAAGCTTTCTTT.

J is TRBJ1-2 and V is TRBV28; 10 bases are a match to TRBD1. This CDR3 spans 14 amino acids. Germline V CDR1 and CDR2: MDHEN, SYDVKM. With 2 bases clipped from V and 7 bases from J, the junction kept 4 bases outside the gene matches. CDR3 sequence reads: CASSLPGQGVGYTF. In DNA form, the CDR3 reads TGTGCCAGCAGTTTACCCGGACAGGGGGTTGGCTACACCTTC.

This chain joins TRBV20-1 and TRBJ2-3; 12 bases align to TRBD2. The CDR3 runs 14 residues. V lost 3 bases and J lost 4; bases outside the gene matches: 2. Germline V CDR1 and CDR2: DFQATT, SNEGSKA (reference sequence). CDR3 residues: CSASTSGGPDTQYF. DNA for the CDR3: TGCAGTGCTAGTACTAGCGGGGGGCCAGATACGCAGTATTTT.

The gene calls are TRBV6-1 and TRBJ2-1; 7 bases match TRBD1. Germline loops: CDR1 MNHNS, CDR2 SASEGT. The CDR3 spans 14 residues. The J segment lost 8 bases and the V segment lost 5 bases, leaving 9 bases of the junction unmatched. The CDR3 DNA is TGTGCCAGCAGTAACAGGGGTATCATCTATGAGCAGTTCTTC. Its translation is CASSNRGIIYEQFF.

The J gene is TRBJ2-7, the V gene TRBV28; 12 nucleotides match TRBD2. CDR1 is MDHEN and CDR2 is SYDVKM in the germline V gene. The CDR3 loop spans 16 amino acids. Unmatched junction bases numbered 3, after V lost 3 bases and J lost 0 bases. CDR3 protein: CASSFATSGSSYEQYF. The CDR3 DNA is TGTGCCAGCAGTTTCGCGACTAGCGGGAGCTCCTACGAGCAGTACTTC.

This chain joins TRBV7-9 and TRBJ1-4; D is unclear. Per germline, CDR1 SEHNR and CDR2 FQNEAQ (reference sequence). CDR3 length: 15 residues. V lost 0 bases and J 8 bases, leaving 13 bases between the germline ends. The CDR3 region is CASSLAAGDVEKLFF. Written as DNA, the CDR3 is TGTGCCAGCAGCTTAGCGGCCGGGGATGTCGAAAAACTGTTTTTT.

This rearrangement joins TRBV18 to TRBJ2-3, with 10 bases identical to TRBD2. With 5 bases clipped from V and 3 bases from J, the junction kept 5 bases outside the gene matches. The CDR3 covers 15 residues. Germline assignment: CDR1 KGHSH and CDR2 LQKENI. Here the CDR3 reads CASSESGGATDTQYF. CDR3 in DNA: TGTGCCAGCTCAGAGAGCGGGGGGGCAACAGATACGCAGTATTTT.

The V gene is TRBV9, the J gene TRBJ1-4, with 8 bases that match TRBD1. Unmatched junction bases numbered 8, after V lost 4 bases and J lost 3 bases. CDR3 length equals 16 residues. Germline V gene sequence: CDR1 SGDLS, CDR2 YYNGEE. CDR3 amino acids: CASSNRPGQANEKLFF. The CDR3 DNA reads TGTGCCAGCAGCAACAGACCGGGACAGGCTAATGAAAAACTGTTTTTT.

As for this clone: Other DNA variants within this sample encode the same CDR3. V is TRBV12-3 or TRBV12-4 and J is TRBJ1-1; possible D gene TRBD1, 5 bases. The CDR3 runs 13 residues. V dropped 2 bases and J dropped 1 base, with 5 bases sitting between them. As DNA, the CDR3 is TGTGCCAGCAGTTTAACAGGGAACACTGAAGCTTTCTTT. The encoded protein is CASSLTGNTEAFF.

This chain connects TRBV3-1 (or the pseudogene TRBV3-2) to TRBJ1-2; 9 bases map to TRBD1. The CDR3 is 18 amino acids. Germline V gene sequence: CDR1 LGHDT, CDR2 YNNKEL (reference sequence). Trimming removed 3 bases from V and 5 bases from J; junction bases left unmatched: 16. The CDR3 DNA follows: TGTGCCAGCAGCCACAAGGGACAGGGACGGACTGTCTGGTATGGCTACACCTTC. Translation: CASSHKGQGRTVWYGYTF.